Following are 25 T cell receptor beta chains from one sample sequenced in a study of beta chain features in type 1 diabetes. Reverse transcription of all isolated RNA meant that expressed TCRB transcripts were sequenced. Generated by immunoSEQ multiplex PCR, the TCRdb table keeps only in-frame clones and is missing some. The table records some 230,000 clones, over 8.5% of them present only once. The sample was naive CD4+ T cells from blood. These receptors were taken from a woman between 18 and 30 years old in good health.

DNA for the CDR3: TGTGCCTGGAGGGGAGAGGTCGTAGCTTTCTTT. Its translation is CAWRGEVVAFF. The chain employs TRBV30 and TRBJ1-1; D is undetermined. Between the trimmed V and J ends, which lost 3 bases and 10 bases, there was a span of 12 bases. Germline assignment: CDR1 GTSNPN and CDR2 SVGIG (reference sequence). This CDR3 contains 11 residues. The full variable domain, with the rest looked up from reference TRBV30 and TRBJ1-1, is SQTIHQWPATLVQPVGSPLSLECTVEGTSNPNLYWYRQAAGRGLQLLFYSVGIGQISSEVPQNLSASRPQDRQFILSSKKLLLSDSGFYLCAWRGEVVAFFGQGTRLTVV.

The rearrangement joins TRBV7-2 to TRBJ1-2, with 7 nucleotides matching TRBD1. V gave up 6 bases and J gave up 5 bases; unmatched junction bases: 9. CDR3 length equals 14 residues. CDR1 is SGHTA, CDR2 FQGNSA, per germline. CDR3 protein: CASRLRGLEYGYTF. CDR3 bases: TGTGCCAGCAGACTCAGGGGGTTAGAGTATGGCTACACCTTC.

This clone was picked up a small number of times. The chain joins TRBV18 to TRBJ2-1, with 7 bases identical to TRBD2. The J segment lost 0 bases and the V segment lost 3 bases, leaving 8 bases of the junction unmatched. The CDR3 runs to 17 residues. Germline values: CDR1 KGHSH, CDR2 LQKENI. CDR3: CASSPIVSSGSYNEQFF. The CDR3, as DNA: TGTGCCAGCTCACCGATCGTTTCTAGCGGCTCCTACAATGAGCAGTTCTTC.

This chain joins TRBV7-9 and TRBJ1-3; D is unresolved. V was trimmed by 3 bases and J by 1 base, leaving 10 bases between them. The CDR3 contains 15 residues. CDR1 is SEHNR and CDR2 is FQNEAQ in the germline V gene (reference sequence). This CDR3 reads CASSFRAFSGNTIYF. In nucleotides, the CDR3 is TGTGCCAGCAGCTTTCGCGCGTTTTCTGGAAACACCATATATTTT.

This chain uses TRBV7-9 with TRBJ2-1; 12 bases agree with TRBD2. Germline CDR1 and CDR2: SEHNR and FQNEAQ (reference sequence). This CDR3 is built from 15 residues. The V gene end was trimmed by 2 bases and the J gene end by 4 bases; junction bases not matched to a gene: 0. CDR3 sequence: CASSLLAGGYNEQFF. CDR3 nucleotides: TGTGCCAGCAGCTTACTAGCGGGAGGGTACAATGAGCAGTTCTTC.

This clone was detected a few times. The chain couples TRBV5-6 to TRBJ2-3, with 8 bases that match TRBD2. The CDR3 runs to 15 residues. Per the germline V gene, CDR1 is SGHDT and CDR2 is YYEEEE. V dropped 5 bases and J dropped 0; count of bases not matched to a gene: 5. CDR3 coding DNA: TGTGCCAGCAGGGAAGCGGGAGCTAGCACAGATACGCAGTATTTT. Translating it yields CASREAGASTDTQYF.

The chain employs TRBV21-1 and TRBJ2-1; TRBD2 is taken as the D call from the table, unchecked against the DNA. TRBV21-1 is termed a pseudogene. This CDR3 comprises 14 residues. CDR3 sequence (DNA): TGTGCCAGCAGCAAAGGATGGGGGACTCAAGACTGGATCTTC. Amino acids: CASSKGWGTQDWIF.

The CDR3 protein is CASSVGQGPNYEQYF. In DNA form, the CDR3 reads TGTGCCAGCTCTGTTGGACAGGGCCCGAACTACGAGCAGTACTTC. V usage is TRBV18 and J usage is TRBJ2-7, with 8 bases identical to TRBD1. CDR1 is KGHSH, CDR2 LQKENI, per germline. Trimming at V came to 6 bases and at J to 3 bases, leaving 10 bases not matched to a gene. The CDR3 is made up of 15 amino acids.

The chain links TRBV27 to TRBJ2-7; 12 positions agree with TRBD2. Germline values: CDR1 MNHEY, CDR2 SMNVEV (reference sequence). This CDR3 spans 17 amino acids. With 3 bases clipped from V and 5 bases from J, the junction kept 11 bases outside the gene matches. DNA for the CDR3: TGTGCCAGCAGTTTCCGACGTACTAGCGGGAGGTCCAACGAGCAGTACTTC. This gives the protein CASSFRRTSGRSNEQYF.

As DNA, the CDR3 is TGTGCCAGCACCCCCTCGGCGAGGGCTGAGCAGTTCTTC. Translating gives CASTPSARAEQFF. J is TRBJ2-1 and V is TRBV6-1, with a weak D call TRBD2 (5 bases). Per the germline V gene, CDR1 is MNHNS and CDR2 is SASEGT. V was clipped by 7 bases and J by 9 bases, with 16 bases between them. CDR3 length equals 13 residues.

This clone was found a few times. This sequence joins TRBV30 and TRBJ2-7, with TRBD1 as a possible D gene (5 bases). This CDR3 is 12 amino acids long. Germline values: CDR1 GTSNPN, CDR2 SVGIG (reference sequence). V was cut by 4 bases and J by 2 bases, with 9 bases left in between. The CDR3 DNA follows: TGTGCCTGGAAAGACAGTACCTACGAGCAGTACTTC. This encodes CAWKDSTYEQYF.

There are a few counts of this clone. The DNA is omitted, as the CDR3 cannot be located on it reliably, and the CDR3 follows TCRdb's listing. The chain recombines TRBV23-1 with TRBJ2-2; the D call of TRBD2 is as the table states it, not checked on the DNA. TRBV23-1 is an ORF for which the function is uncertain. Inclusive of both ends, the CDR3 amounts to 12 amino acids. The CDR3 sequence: CATIPNWGAVFF.

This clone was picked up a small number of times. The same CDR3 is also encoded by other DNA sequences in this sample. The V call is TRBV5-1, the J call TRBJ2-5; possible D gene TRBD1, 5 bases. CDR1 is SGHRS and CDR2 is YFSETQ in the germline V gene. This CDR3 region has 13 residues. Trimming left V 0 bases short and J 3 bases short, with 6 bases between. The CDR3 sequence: CASSLGREETQYF. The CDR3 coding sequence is TGCGCCAGCAGCTTGGGCAGGGAAGAGACCCAGTACTTC.

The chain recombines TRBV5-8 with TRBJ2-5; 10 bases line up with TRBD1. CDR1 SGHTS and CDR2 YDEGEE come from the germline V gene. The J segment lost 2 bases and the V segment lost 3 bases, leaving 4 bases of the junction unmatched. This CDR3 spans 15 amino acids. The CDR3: CASSYGQGVQETQYF. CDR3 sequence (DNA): TGTGCCAGCAGCTACGGACAGGGGGTACAAGAGACCCAGTACTTC.

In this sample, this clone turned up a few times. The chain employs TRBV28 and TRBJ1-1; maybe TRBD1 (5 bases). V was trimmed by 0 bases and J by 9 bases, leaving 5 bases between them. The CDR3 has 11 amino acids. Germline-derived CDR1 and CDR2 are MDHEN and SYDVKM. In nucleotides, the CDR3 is TGTGCCAGCAGTTTATGGGGGCAAGCTTTCTTT. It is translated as CASSLWGQAFF.

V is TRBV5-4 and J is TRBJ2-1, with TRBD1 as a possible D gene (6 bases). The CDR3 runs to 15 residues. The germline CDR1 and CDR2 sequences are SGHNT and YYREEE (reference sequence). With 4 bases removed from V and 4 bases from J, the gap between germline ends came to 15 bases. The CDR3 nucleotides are TGTGCCAGCAGCGGGGCACAGGGAACTTACAATGAGCAGTTCTTC. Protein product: CASSGAQGTYNEQFF.

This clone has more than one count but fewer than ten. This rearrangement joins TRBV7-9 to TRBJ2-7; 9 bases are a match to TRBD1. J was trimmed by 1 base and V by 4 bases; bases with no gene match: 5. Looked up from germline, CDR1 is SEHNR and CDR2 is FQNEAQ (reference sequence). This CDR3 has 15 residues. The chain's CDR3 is CASSSTGTGSYEQYF. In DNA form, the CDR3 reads TGTGCCAGCAGCTCCACCGGGACAGGGTCCTACGAGCAGTACTTC.

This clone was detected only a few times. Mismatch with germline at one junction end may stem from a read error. The CDR3 loop reads CASSIAGGNYNEQFF. DNA for the CDR3: TGTGCCAGTAGCATAGCGGGAGGGAACTACAATGAGCAGTTCTTC. V gene TRBV19 combines with J gene TRBJ2-1; 11 positions match TRBD2. CDR1 and CDR2 from the germline V gene are LNHDA and SQIVND (reference sequence). This CDR3 region has 15 residues. Drawing the rest from reference TRBV19 and TRBJ2-1, the complete variable domain is DGGITQSPKYLFRKEGQNVTLSCEQNLNHDAMYWYRQDPGQGLRLIYYSQIVNDFQKGDIAEGYSVSREKKESFPLTVTSAQKNPTAFYLCASSIAGGNYNEQFFGPGTRLTVL.

The CDR3 DNA reads as TGTGCCAGCAGCTTAGTTTTTCCGGACATTCAGTACTTC. This translates into CASSLVFPDIQYF. The chain is built from TRBV7-8 and TRBJ2-4; D uncertain. Germline CDR1 reads SGHVS; CDR2 reads FQNEAQ. Deletions cut 1 base from V and 8 bases from J, with 9 bases between. The CDR3 covers 13 residues.

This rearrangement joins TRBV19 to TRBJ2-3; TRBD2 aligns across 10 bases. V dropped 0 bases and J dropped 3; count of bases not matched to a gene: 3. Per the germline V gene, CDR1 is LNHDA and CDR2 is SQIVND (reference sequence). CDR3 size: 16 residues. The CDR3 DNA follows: TGTGCCAGTAGTATAGATCCAGCGGGGGGGACAGATACGCAGTATTTT. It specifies CASSIDPAGGTDTQYF.

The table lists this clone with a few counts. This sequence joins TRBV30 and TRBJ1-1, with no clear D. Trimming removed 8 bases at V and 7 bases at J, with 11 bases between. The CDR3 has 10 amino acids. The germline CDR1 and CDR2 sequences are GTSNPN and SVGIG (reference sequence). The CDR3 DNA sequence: TGTGCCGCAAGCTCTTTTGAAGCTTTCTTT. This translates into CAASSFEAFF.

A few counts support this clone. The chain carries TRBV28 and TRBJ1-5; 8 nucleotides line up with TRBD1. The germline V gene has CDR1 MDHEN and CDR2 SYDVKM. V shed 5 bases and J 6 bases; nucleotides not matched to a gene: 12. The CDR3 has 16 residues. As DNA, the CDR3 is TGTGCCAGCAGTATATCCCGCAAGACAGGGGTTCAGCCCCAGCATTTT. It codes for CASSISRKTGVQPQHF.

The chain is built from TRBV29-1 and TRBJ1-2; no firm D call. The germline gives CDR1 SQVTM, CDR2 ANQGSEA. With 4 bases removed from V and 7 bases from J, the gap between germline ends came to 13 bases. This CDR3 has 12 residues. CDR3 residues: CSVVRATGGYTF. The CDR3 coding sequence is TGCAGCGTTGTGCGGGCGACGGGTGGCTACACCTTC.

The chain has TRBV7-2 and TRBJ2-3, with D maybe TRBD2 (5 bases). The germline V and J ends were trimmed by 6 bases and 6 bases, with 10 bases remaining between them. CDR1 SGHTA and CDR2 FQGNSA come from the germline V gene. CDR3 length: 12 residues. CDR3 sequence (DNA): TGTGCCAGCAGTAAAAGCGGCGATACGCAGTATTTT. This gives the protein CASSKSGDTQYF.

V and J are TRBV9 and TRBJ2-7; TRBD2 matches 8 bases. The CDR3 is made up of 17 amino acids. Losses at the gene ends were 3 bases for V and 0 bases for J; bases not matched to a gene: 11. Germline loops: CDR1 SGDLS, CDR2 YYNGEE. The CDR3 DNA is TGTGCCAGCAGCGAGGGGCCTAGCGGGCGGAGCTCCTACGAGCAGTACTTC. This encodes CASSEGPSGRSSYEQYF. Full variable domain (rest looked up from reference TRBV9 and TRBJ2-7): DSGVTQTPKHLITATGQRVTLRCSPRSGDLSVYWYQQSLDQGLQFLIQYYNGEERAKGNILERFSAQQFPDLHSELNLSSLELGDSALYFCASSEGPSGRSSYEQYFGPGTRLTVT.